This TCR beta chain was recovered during a study of PD-1 blockade in classical Hodgkin lymphoma. Across the whole study: Patients got intravenous nivolumab 3 mg/kg every 2 weeks.

This sample's time point: cycle 4 day 1 (C4D1), after 6 weeks of nivolumab. All patients experienced relapse after autologous stem cell transplantation, and brentuximab vedotin exposure was variable. The J segment lost 6 bases and the V segment lost 6 bases, leaving 8 bases of the junction unmatched. Germline V gene lookup returns CDR1 SGHNT and CDR2 YENEEA. CDR3 length: 15 residues. Profiled with immunoSEQ multiplex PCR; TCRdb holds only in-frame clones, not every one. Of about 60,000 clones listed, more than 80% are singletons. This receptor was identified in a human donor with classical Hodgkin lymphoma. The rearrangement joins TRBV11-3 to TRBJ2-3; TRBD2 agrees at 11 bases. The starting material was peripheral blood mononuclear cells (PBMCs), obtained before the fourth cycle of nivolumab. The CDR3 nucleotides read TGTGCCAGCAGTAGCGGGAGGGCCATGGGGGATACGCAGTATTTT. Translation: CASSSGRAMGDTQYF.